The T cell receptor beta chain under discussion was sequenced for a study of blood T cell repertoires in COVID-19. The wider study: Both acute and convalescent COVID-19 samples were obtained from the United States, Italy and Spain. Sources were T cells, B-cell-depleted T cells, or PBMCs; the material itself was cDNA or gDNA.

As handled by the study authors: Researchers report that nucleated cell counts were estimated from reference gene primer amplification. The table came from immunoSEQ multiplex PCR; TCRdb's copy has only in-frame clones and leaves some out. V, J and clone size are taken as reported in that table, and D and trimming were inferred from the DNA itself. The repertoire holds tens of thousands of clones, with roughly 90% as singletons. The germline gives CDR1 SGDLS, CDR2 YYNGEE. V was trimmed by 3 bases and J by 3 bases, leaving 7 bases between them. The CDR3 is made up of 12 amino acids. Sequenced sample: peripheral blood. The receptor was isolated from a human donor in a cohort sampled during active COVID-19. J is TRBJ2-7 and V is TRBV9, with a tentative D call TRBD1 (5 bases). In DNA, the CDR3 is TGTGCCAGCAGCGCGACAGACTACGAGCAGTACTTC. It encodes CASSATDYEQYF.